Listed below are T cell receptor beta chains from one sample, sequenced in a study of Ad26.COV2.S vaccination and SARS-CoV-2 variants. Here immunoSEQ multiplex PCR was the method, and the copy in TCRdb shows in-frame clones only, minus some. There are some 370,000 clones in the sample; 80% to 90% occur only once, and around 7% lies in the top ten. Sample: peripheral blood, taken in a trial of Ad26.COV2.S vaccine versus placebo. These receptors came from a person between 18 and 59 years old who received the Ad26.COV2.S COVID-19 vaccine or a placebo. The CDR3 runs from the conserved cysteine through the conserved F or W. D genes are given only for firm matches. The size field is filled for only some rows; it gives once, few, many or a size class.

TRBJ1-1 | - | TRBV19 | - | CASSIERASAEAFF | TGTGCCAGTAGTATAGAGCGCGCCTCGGCTGAAGCTTTCTTT
TRBJ1-1 | - | TRBV30 | - | CAWSVTGQNTEAFF | TGTGCCTGGAGTGTAACAGGGCAGAACACTGAAGCTTTCTTT
TRBJ2-1 | - | TRBV19 | - | CASSRTGARGGAYNEQFF | TGTGCCAGTAGCCGGACGGGGGCGCGCGGAGGCGCCTACAATGAGCAGTTCTTC
TRBJ2-1 | - | TRBV5-1 | - | CASGHGSGLYNEQFF | TGCGCCAGCGGACATGGGAGCGGTCTTTACAATGAGCAGTTCTTC
TRBJ1-1 | - | TRBV2 | - | CASSERQNTEAFF | TGTGCCAGCAGTGAACGGCAGAACACTGAAGCTTTCTTT
TRBJ2-1 | - | TRBV6-6 | TRBD2 | CATLFIAGVAYNEQFF | TGTGCCACCCTTTTCATAGCGGGAGTCGCCTACAATGAGCAGTTCTTC
TRBJ1-6 | - | TRBV3-1/TRBV3-2 | - | CASSQGGYNSPLHF | TGTGCCAGCAGCCAAGGGGGTTATAATTCACCCCTCCACTTT
TRBJ2-5 | - | TRBV11-3 | TRBD1 | CASSPGPLRGQGTQYF | TGTGCCAGCAGCCCCGGGCCCCTCAGGGGGCAGGGGACCCAGTACTTC
TRBJ1-5 | few | TRBV6-6 | TRBD1 | CASSSDRGGQPQHF | TGTGCCAGCAGTTCGGACAGGGGAGGCCAGCCCCAGCATTTT
TRBJ2-7 | - | TRBV5-4 | TRBD2 | CASSSTSGFSYEQYF | TGTGCCAGCAGCTCGACTAGCGGGTTTTCCTACGAGCAGTACTTC
TRBJ1-2 | - | TRBV10-1 | TRBD1 | CASTPGAGGEHGYTF | TGCGCCAGCACCCCTGGGGCAGGGGGAGAGCATGGCTACACCTTC
TRBJ2-1 | - | TRBV18 | TRBD2 | CASSPTSDPMFFF | TGTGCCAGCTCACCTACTAGCGACCCGATGTTCTTCTTC
TRBJ1-2 | - | TRBV2 | - | CASSPSRSGWAF | TGTGCCAGCAGTCCATCGAGATCCGGGTGGGCCTTC
TRBJ1-4 | few | TRBV19 | TRBD1 | CASKRTGAGGYNEKLFF | TGTGCCAGTAAAAGGACAGGGGCGGGGGGATATAATGAAAAACTGTTTTTT
TRBJ1-1 | once | TRBV10-3 | - | CAISESIVNTEAFF | TGTGCCATCAGTGAGTCTATAGTGAACACTGAAGCTTTCTTT
TRBJ2-7 | once | TRBV4-2 | - | CASSQGLGRASEQYF | TGTGCCAGCAGCCAAGGATTAGGCAGGGCCTCCGAGCAGTACTTC
TRBJ2-1 | - | TRBV9 | - | CASSVGGLRAHHNEQFF | TGTGCCAGCAGCGTCGGAGGACTTAGGGCCCACCACAATGAGCAGTTCTTC
TRBJ2-7 | - | TRBV4-1 | - | CASSPRDGSYEQYF | TGCGCCAGCAGCCCGCGGGACGGTTCCTACGAGCAGTACTTC
TRBJ2-5 | - | TRBV5-1 | - | CASSLDETQYF | TGCGCCAGCAGCTTGGATGAGACCCAGTACTTC
TRBJ1-1 | - | TRBV7-9 | TRBD1 | CASSPMLDRANTEAFF | TGTGCCAGCAGCCCCATGCTGGACAGGGCGAACACTGAAGCTTTCTTT
TRBJ2-7 | - | TRBV7-9 | - | CASSLKGTLGEQYF | TGTGCCAGCAGCTTAAAAGGGACTCTTGGAGAGCAGTACTTC
TRBJ1-6 | - | TRBV2 | TRBD1 | CASTGQGASNSPLHF | TGTGCCAGCACTGGACAGGGGGCTTCCAATTCACCCCTCCACTTT
TRBJ2-4 | once | TRBV5-1 | TRBD2 | CASSLEASGGWYF | TGCGCCAGCAGCTTGGAAGCTAGCGGGGGATGGTACTTC
TRBJ2-7 | - | TRBV12-3/TRBV12-4 | - | CASSRPPREQYF | TGTGCCAGCAGCCGGCCACCCCGCGAGCAGTACTTC
TRBJ2-2 | - | TRBV5-1 | TRBD2 | CASSQGLASTGELFF | TGCGCCAGCAGTCAAGGACTAGCGAGCACCGGGGAGCTGTTTTTT
TRBJ2-3 | - | TRBV3-1/TRBV3-2 | TRBD2 | CASSPFWTSGTDTQYF | TGTGCCAGCAGCCCCTTTTGGACTAGCGGCACAGATACGCAGTATTTT
TRBJ2-7 | - | TRBV6-5 | TRBD2 | CASSSGTSGTYEQYF | TGTGCCAGCAGTTCCGGGACTAGCGGGACCTACGAGCAGTACTTC
TRBJ1-2 | - | TRBV19 | - | CASSSQRGGAGYGYTF | TGTGCCAGTAGTTCCCAAAGAGGGGGTGCCGGCTATGGCTACACCTTC
TRBJ2-2 | - | TRBV27 | TRBD2 | CASSLRGATGTGELFF | TGTGCCAGCAGTTTGCGGGGGGCGACGGGCACCGGGGAGCTGTTTTTT
TRBJ1-2 | - | TRBV9 | - | CASSLLREGSYGYTF | TGTGCCAGCAGCCTACTGAGGGAGGGCAGCTATGGCTACACCTTC
TRBJ1-1 | - | TRBV14 | TRBD1 | CASSLGPNRQGYTEAFF | TGTGCCAGCAGCCTAGGCCCCAACCGACAGGGTTACACTGAAGCTTTCTTT
TRBJ2-1 | - | TRBV27 | - | CASSRASDEQFF | TGTGCCAGCAGTCGGGCTAGCGATGAGCAGTTCTTC
TRBJ1-5 | - | TRBV18 | TRBD1 | CASSPGRGGYQPQHF | TGTGCCAGCTCACCGGGTAGAGGGGGCTATCAGCCCCAGCATTTT
TRBJ2-2 | - | TRBV19 | TRBD2 | CASFPGLAGEIVSGELFF | TGTGCCAGCTTCCCGGGACTAGCGGGAGAGATCGTAAGCGGGGAGCTGTTTTTT
TRBJ1-1 | once | TRBV7-9 | - | CASSLDQINTEAFF | TGTGCCAGCAGCTTAGATCAGATAAACACTGAAGCTTTCTTT
TRBJ2-3 | once | TRBV24-1 | - | CATSEWESDTQYF | TGTGCCACCAGTGAGTGGGAGTCAGATACGCAGTATTTT
TRBJ1-6 | - | TRBV2 | - | CASSVELGYSPLHF | TGTGCCAGCAGTGTGGAATTGGGGTACTCACCCCTCCACTTT
TRBJ1-2 | few | TRBV5-1 | TRBD1 | CASSLTAGGLESYTF | TGCGCCAGCAGCTTGACGGCAGGGGGCTTGGAGAGCTACACCTTC
TRBJ1-1 | - | TRBV7-9 | - | CAHGGTEAFF | TGTGCCCACGGGGGCACTGAAGCTTTCTTT
TRBJ1-5 | few | TRBV4-1 | - | CASSHDNGPQHF | TGCGCCAGCAGCCACGATAATGGGCCCCAGCATTTT
TRBJ1-1 | - | TRBV24-1 | - | CATSDSRQYDTEAFF | TGTGCCACCAGTGACTCCCGGCAATATGACACTGAAGCTTTCTTT
TRBJ1-2 | - | TRBV5-6 | - | CASDSGHLYGYTF | TGTGCCAGCGACTCGGGACATTTGTATGGCTACACCTTC
TRBJ2-7 | - | TRBV11-2 | TRBD1 | CASSLERGRITPYEQYF | TGTGCCAGCAGCCTAGAGAGGGGGCGCATCACCCCCTACGAGCAGTACTTC
TRBJ2-3 | - | TRBV19 | - | CASSHQQGAGDTQYF | TGTGCCAGTAGTCATCAACAGGGAGCAGGAGATACGCAGTATTTT
TRBJ1-3 | few | TRBV4-3 | - | CASSQVGSGNTIYF | TGCGCCAGCAGCCAAGTGGGGTCTGGAAACACCATATATTTT
TRBJ2-7 | - | TRBV4-1 | TRBD2 | CASSQGAGGPYYEQYF | TGCGCCAGCAGCCAAGGAGCGGGAGGGCCGTACTACGAGCAGTACTTC
TRBJ2-1 | - | TRBV30 | TRBD2 | CAWFSRAGKVAGTLYNEQFF | TGTGCCTGGTTCTCGAGGGCAGGGAAGGTAGCGGGCACCTTGTACAATGAGCAGTTCTTC
TRBJ1-1 | once | TRBV12-3/TRBV12-4 | - | CASSLGRGTEAFF | TGTGCCAGCAGTTTAGGGAGGGGCACTGAAGCTTTCTTT
TRBJ2-7 | once | TRBV7-2 | - | CASSLPTEQYF | TGTGCCAGCAGCCTCCCTACCGAGCAGTACTTC
TRBJ2-7 | - | TRBV7-2 | TRBD2 | CASSLTSGGADEQYF | TGTGCCAGCAGCTTAACCAGCGGGGGGGCCGACGAGCAGTACTTC
TRBJ1-6 | - | TRBV13 | - | CASGRGSTASPLHF | TGTGCCAGCGGACGGGGCTCAACGGCTTCACCCCTCCACTTT
TRBJ2-2 | few | TRBV19 | - | CASSMAGPSSGELFF | TGTGCCAGTAGTATGGCGGGGCCTAGTTCGGGGGAGCTGTTTTTT
TRBJ1-5 | - | TRBV19 | - | CASSGEGKMAQHF | TGTGCCAGTAGCGGTGAGGGGAAGATGGCCCAGCATTTT
TRBJ2-7 | once | TRBV5-4 | TRBD2 | CASSLGTSGSPQYF | TGTGCCAGCAGCCTGGGGACTAGCGGGAGTCCGCAGTACTTC
TRBJ1-5 | - | TRBV21-1 | - | CGAGGGNQPQHF | TGTGGGGCGGGGGGTGGCAATCAGCCCCAGCATTTT
TRBJ2-5 | - | TRBV6-1 | - | CASSEWADQETQYF | TGTGCCAGCAGTGAATGGGCTGATCAAGAGACCCAGTACTTC
TRBJ1-6 | - | TRBV18 | - | CASSQGAYNSPLHF | TGTGCCAGCTCACAGGGGGCCTATAATTCACCCCTCCACTTT
TRBJ2-5 | - | TRBV5-4 | TRBD2 | CASSPGLAGVGTQYF | TGTGCCAGCAGCCCGGGACTAGCGGGAGTCGGGACCCAGTACTTC
TRBJ1-2 | - | TRBV3-1/TRBV3-2 | - | CARFHGYTF | TGTGCCAGATTTCATGGCTACACCTTC
TRBJ2-7 | - | TRBV11-3 | - | CASSLRSSPYEQYF | TGTGCCAGCAGCTTACGTTCAAGCCCCTACGAGCAGTACTTC